This T cell receptor beta chain came from a study of TIL therapy for anti-PD-1-resistant metastatic lung cancer (dated by TCRdb to the early 2020s). About the investigation overall: Tumors were harvested prior to any PD-1/PD-L1 blockade, after which nivolumab was administered to patients, and lymphodepletion, expanded TIL infusion and IL-2 were given to patients who progressed. Clonotypes were tracked across tumor, expanded TIL product and serial blood samples by T cell receptor beta sequencing of tumor and peripheral blood. Across the cohort, whole-exome sequencing showed a median non-synonymous tumor mutation burden of less than 1.7 mutations per megabase. A median age of roughly 54 years (range about 38-75) and a median tumor PD-L1 proportion score of approximately 6% were recorded among enrolled patients. The cohort was predominantly lung adenocarcinoma, with several EGFR-mutant and two ALK-rearranged tumors, and half of patients were current or former smokers. Study-level results and caveats: The study protocol defined all tumor marker inferences as exploratory. Infused TIL clonotypes partially replaced the baseline peripheral repertoire then decayed over months, with no apparent association between persistence and response. The cohort was highly selected, including more treatment-naive, never-smoker and oncogene-addicted patients than is typical, which limits generalizability.

The time point label here, explained by the study, means: pre-treatment sample, taken before nivolumab and TIL therapy. Between October 2017 and 2020, a dual-center phase I trial enrolled adults who had stage 4 NSCLC. Samples were obtained from a single-arm, open-label phase I trial in which tumor-infiltrating lymphocyte therapy with nivolumab was evaluated in advanced non-small cell lung cancer. Mononuclear cells from blood collected in EDTA tubes were isolated on a Ficoll gradient and snap-frozen as pellets, and DNA was then extracted using a Qiagen mini-prep kit. CDR1 SGHNT and CDR2 YYREEE were looked up in the germline V gene (reference sequence). The CDR3 runs 13 residues from the cysteine to the phenylalanine. Solely the CDR3 DNA is kept, with 39 bases framed from the first base. V sheds 7 bases and J sheds 1 base, leaving 11 bases between their ends. This clone turned up a few times. Its cognate antigen has yet to be identified. There are no base qualities to consult, and no much larger clone falls within one base. Distinct nucleotide sequences in the sample also encode this CDR3.

TCR beta CDR3 regions were amplified from genomic DNA by bias-controlled multiplex PCR with the immunoSEQ v3 hsTCRB kit. TCR libraries were sequenced on an Illumina NextSeq 500 to 2 million to 2.5 million read pairs for survey level or 5-6 million for deep level. As for how the authors treated the data: V, D and J genes were assigned, non-productive sequences were removed, and clonality was reported by immunoSEQ Analyzer software. To compare repertoires between infused TIL and blood, productive Simpson clonality was used along with the Morisita overlap index of productive TRB rearrangements. Absolute clonotype counts in blood were estimated by multiplying the lymphocyte count by the CD3+ fraction and by the productive frequency of the clone. Drawn from immuneACCESS, this table holds only the in-frame rearrangements with V and J called that TCRdb kept. Clones are partly lost; checked studies trace under half to an unresolved V gene and leave the rest unexplained. V and J calls and clone size are those listed in that table; D and trimming were worked out from the DNA. This sample holds 40,000 to 60,000 clones; around 80% were observed only once. The ten largest account for about 5% of the sample.

The sequence derives from a woman aged 25-85 years with non-small cell lung cancer. The sample here was blood, taken at baseline. In this chain, TRBV5-4 is recombined with TRBJ1-1, with an unclear D gene assignment. The nucleotide sequence reads TGTGCCAGCTCCGGTCGGGGGAACACTGAAGCTTTCTTT. The translation is CASSGRGNTEAFF.